This entry describes one T cell receptor beta chain. The specificity of this receptor is unknown. There are no base qualities to consult, and no much larger clone falls within one base. Including cysteine and phenylalanine, the CDR3 has 14 amino acids. The entry retains the CDR3 DNA only, 42 bases that are in frame from base 1. Trimming costs V 1 base and J 5 bases, and their ends lie 12 bases apart. CDR1 MGHRA and CDR2 YSYEKL were looked up in the germline V gene. This entry belongs to a study of blood T cell repertoires in COVID-19 (dated by TCRdb to 2018 to 2020). As for the study more broadly: The collaborator samples originated in the United States, Italy and Spain and spanned the acute and convalescent phases of COVID-19. The repertoires were released in a freely available public database intended as a resource for research on the immune response to SARS-CoV-2. Sample metadata almost always included a de-identified subject ID, COVID-19 status, age in years and sex. The prospective study material was composed of cDNA or gDNA derived from T cells, B-cell-depleted T cells, or PBMCs. The samples were drawn from two sources: the first 160 participants of the ongoing ImmuneRACE study, and 1,254 subjects contributed by 6 global collaborators. Where HLA class I and class II types were available, the types were taken from metadata supplied by the sample provider, not from assay-based typing. Subjects who had been exposed to COVID-19, were actively infected with it, or had recovered from it provided the deeply sampled blood TCRbeta repertoires that made up the dataset. The research as a whole found: Clinical and demographic metadata were provided uncurated, with the amount varying by source and participant.

TCRbeta CDR3 regions were amplified from genomic DNA using the immunoSEQ Assay, a bias-controlled multiplex PCR. From the authors' description of their analysis: Nucleated cell counts per sample were estimated from amplification of reference gene primers within the assay. Sequence reads were collapsed and filtered to measure the absolute abundance of every unique TCRbeta CDR3 rearrangement. For each sample, productive Simpson clonality was calculated as the square root of Simpson's diversity index across productive rearrangements. Here the immuneACCESS table is served through TCRdb, limited to in-frame sequences with V and J called. Missing clones are a known gap in these copies; in checked studies unresolved V genes cover under half, and the rest lacks a known reason. The DNA was the basis for D and trimming; V, J and clone size are from that table. This sample gives approximately 250,000 clones in total; 80% to 90% of them show up just once. The biggest ten clones account for about 10% of the sample.

At one collaborating source in Seattle, patients were enrolled during active infection and were followed longitudinally through the course of disease. Whole blood was collected in K2EDTA tubes by collaborating institutions according to the institutions' own protocols. For TCRbeta analysis, collaborators shipped samples as frozen whole blood, isolated PBMCs, or DNA extracted from either of those sample types. The sequenced sample was peripheral blood. The V gene is TRBV4-1 and the J gene is TRBJ2-7; confidence is insufficient to name the D gene. The TCR was taken from a woman in her 70s with COVID-19, enrolled during active disease. This receptor has the CDR3 CASSQVVTLNEQYF. Read as DNA, the sequence is TGCGCCAGCAGCCAAGTCGTAACTCTAAACGAGCAGTACTTC.